The 31 T cell receptor beta chains reported below all come from one sample, sequenced in a study of neurological immune-mediated disorders. TCRdb fed the 5' RACE reads into MiXCR, producing one record per CDR3 protein. The table includes roughly 30,000 distinct CDR3 sequences, 5% to 8% detected once. Sequencing was performed on PBMCs. The receptors originated from a woman between 50 and 59 years old in good health.

This clonotype showed up many times. The genes are TRBV20-1 and TRBJ2-1, with 8 bases aligning to TRBD2. J was trimmed by 2 bases and V by 1 base; bases with no gene match: 7. Germline V gene sequence: CDR1 DFQATT, CDR2 SNEGSKA (reference sequence). The CDR3 is 16 residues long. CDR3 protein: CSARGETSEAYNEQFF. CDR3 in DNA: TGCAGTGCTAGAGGGGAGACTAGCGAAGCCTACAATGAGCAGTTCTTC.

This clonotype was counted many times. V and J are TRBV28 and TRBJ1-1, with D unresolved. Trimming took off 2 bases at V and 1 base at J, with 5 bases between the two ends. The CDR3 has 13 amino acids. Germline loops: CDR1 MDHEN, CDR2 SYDVKM. The CDR3 reads CASSLHQNTEAFF. CDR3 in DNA: TGTGCCAGCAGTTTACATCAGAACACTGAAGCTTTCTTT.

This clonotype was picked up many times. The V and J genes are TRBV10-3 and TRBJ2-6, with D perhaps being TRBD1 or TRBD2 (5 bases each). The CDR3 is made up of 13 amino acids. Germline CDR1 and CDR2: ENHRY and SYGVKD. V gave up 6 bases and J gave up 5 bases, with 8 bases separating them. The CDR3 nucleotides read TGTGCCATCAGAGCGGACAGGGCCAACGTCCTGACTTTC. This sequence encodes CAIRADRANVLTF.

This clonotype was seen a single time. The chain couples TRBV20-1 to TRBJ2-2; D ambiguous. CDR1 DFQATT and CDR2 SNEGSKA come from the germline V gene (reference sequence). V lost 2 bases and J lost 0, with 7 bases in between. CDR3 length: 14 amino acids. CDR3 sequence (DNA): TGCAGTGCTAGACTCAGCTCGAACACCGGGGAGCTGTTTTTT. Translation gives CSARLSSNTGELFF.

By sample fraction, this clonotype is medium-sized. V usage is TRBV5-1 and J usage is TRBJ2-1; 11 bases are shared with TRBD2. V was clipped by 4 bases and J by 10 bases; unmatched bases: 16. Germline V gives CDR1 SGHRS, CDR2 YFSETQ. This CDR3 is built from 17 residues. This chain's CDR3 is CASSPQTSGRGSGEQFF. In nucleotides, the CDR3 is TGCGCCAGCAGCCCGCAAACTAGCGGGAGAGGAAGTGGAGAGCAGTTCTTC.

This clonotype was seen repeatedly, ten times or more. The genes are TRBV6-1 and TRBJ1-2; D is undetermined. The CDR3 extends over 14 amino acids. The germline gives CDR1 MNHNS, CDR2 SASEGT. Trimming took off 1 base at V and 4 bases at J, with 10 bases between the two ends. This chain's CDR3 is CASSEGVKFYGYTF. In nucleotides, the CDR3 is TGTGCCAGCAGTGAAGGGGTCAAATTCTATGGCTACACCTTC.

This clonotype was recorded many times. The rearrangement joins TRBV7-2 to TRBJ2-7, with a weak D call TRBD1 (7 bases). V shed 3 bases and J shed 2 bases, with 17 bases lying between them. This CDR3 spans 16 amino acids. Germline V CDR1 and CDR2: SGHTA, FQGNSA. CDR3 coding DNA: TGTGCCAGCAGCTTGGACGCAGGGGGGTTACCCTACGAGCAGTACTTC. Residues: CASSLDAGGLPYEQYF.

This clonotype was picked up many times. The J gene is TRBJ2-2, the V gene TRBV7-6; the D call may be TRBD1 or TRBD2 (7 bases each). V was cut by 3 bases and J by 6 bases, with 14 bases left in between. The CDR3 runs to 15 residues. From germline, CDR1 is SGHVS and CDR2 FNYEAQ. The CDR3 spells CASSLAPGGAGELFF. The CDR3 DNA is TGTGCCAGCAGCTTGGCCCCAGGGGGGGCCGGGGAGCTGTTTTTT.

This clonotype was detected only a few times. Since a much larger clone is just one base distant, this may be a read error. CDR3 protein: CSASDAGLGAEQYF. The CDR3 DNA reads as TGCAGTGCTAGTGATGCGGGTCTAGGGGCCGAGCAGTACTTC. The rearrangement links TRBV20-1 to TRBJ2-7, with D perhaps TRBD1 or TRBD2 (5 bases each). CDR1 DFQATT and CDR2 SNEGSKA come from the germline V gene (reference sequence). V lost 3 bases to trimming and J lost 6 bases, with 18 bases between them. The CDR3 has 14 residues.

This clonotype was counted at least ten times. The chain links TRBV7-2 to TRBJ1-1; D gene ambiguous. The CDR3 spans 11 residues. The V gene's germline CDR1 is SGHTA and CDR2 FQGNSA. V was clipped by 3 bases and J by 11 bases, with 10 bases between them. This CDR3 reads CASSFGVDAFF. CDR3 bases: TGTGCCAGCAGCTTTGGGGTAGACGCTTTCTTT.

This clonotype was seen repeatedly, ten times or more. This sequence joins TRBV14 and TRBJ1-6; D unresolved. CDR3 length: 17 amino acids. Germline V lookup: CDR1 SGHDN, CDR2 FVKESK. Trimming removed 1 base at V and 0 bases at J, with 10 bases between. The CDR3 sequence is CASSQGELSSYNSPLHF. The CDR3 region has the DNA TGTGCCAGCAGCCAAGGGGAGTTGAGCTCCTATAATTCACCCCTCCACTTT.

This clonotype has at least ten counts. The chain has TRBV13 and TRBJ2-2; 9 bases are shared with TRBD2. This CDR3 is 16 amino acids long. CDR1 and CDR2 from the germline V gene are PRHDT and FYEKMQ (reference sequence). V gave up 3 bases and J gave up 6 bases; unmatched junction bases: 8. The CDR3 bases are TGTGCCAGCAGCTTGGAGACTAGCGGTCTCGCCGGGGAGCTGTTTTTT. Its protein is CASSLETSGLAGELFF.

This clonotype was recorded at least ten times. This chain links TRBV20-1 with TRBJ2-3; the match to TRBD2 covers 9 bases. The CDR3 sequence is 14 residues long. The V gene's germline CDR1 is DFQATT and CDR2 SNEGSKA (reference sequence). Trimming removed 3 bases from V and 3 bases from J; junction bases left unmatched: 4. The CDR3 region is CSARAGGPTDTQYF. The DNA of the CDR3 is TGCAGTGCTAGGGCGGGGGGGCCGACAGATACGCAGTATTTT.

This clonotype rates as medium-sized. The V and J genes are TRBV28 and TRBJ2-3; unclear D gene. The CDR3 length is 13 residues. Germline values: CDR1 MDHEN, CDR2 SYDVKM. V lost 7 bases to trimming and J lost 2 bases, with 10 bases between them. The CDR3: CASTAIDTDTQYF. Written as DNA, the CDR3 is TGTGCCAGCACGGCCATCGACACAGATACGCAGTATTTT.

This clonotype was seen at least ten times. The rearrangement uses TRBV9 and TRBJ1-3, with D perhaps matching TRBD1 (6 bases). The CDR3 is 16 amino acids. Trimming removed 5 bases from V and 4 bases from J, with 19 bases in between. CDR1 SGDLS and CDR2 YYNGEE come from the germline V gene. The CDR3 bases are TGTGCCAGCAGTTTTTCATCCGATGACAGGGGAAACACCATATATTTT. Residues: CASSFSSDDRGNTIYF.

This clonotype has at least ten counts. This sequence joins TRBV7-3 and TRBJ2-7, with D unclear. Per germline, CDR1 SGHTA and CDR2 FQGTGA. Trimming took 0 bases from V and 0 from J, leaving 15 bases between them. CDR3 length: 17 amino acids. The DNA for the CDR3 is TGTGCCAGCAGCTTAACCTTCTCTTTCCCAGACTCCTACGAGCAGTACTTC. Encoded protein: CASSLTFSFPDSYEQYF.

This clonotype was seen repeatedly, ten times or more. The chain uses TRBV6-2 or TRBV6-3 and TRBJ1-2; D uncertain. The germline CDR1 and CDR2 sequences are MNHEY and SVGEGT. CDR3 length: 17 residues. V gave up 4 bases and J gave up 4 bases, with 22 bases separating them. DNA for the CDR3: TGTGCCAGCAGTTCCCCTTTGGACGGCAAGAGGGTCTATGGCTACACCTTC. Translation: CASSSPLDGKRVYGYTF.

This clonotype showed up many times. The gene calls are TRBV20-1 and TRBJ2-7; 9 bases fit TRBD2. The CDR3 is made up of 13 amino acids. Germline V gene data show CDR1 as DFQATT and CDR2 as SNEGSKA (reference sequence). Trimming cost V 6 bases and J 5 bases; bases outside gene matches: 8. CDR3 coding DNA: TGCAGTGCCACCATTGGACTAGCGAACGAGCAGTACTTC. Encoded protein: CSATIGLANEQYF.

This clonotype was picked up many times. The chain recombines TRBV27 with TRBJ1-1; D is unclear. Germline lookup yields CDR1 MNHEY and CDR2 SMNVEV (reference sequence). This CDR3 contains 12 residues. V lost 3 bases to trimming and J lost 10 bases, with 12 bases between them. CDR3 DNA: TGTGCCAGCAGTTTCGGACTTGGGAGAGCTTTCTTT. Translating it yields CASSFGLGRAFF.

The sample holds many counts of this clonotype. The chain has TRBV20-1 and TRBJ2-7, with 8 bases matching TRBD2. The length of the CDR3 is 18 residues. Germline V gene data show CDR1 as DFQATT and CDR2 as SNEGSKA (reference sequence). Trimming at V came to 3 bases and at J to 2 bases, leaving 18 bases not matched to a gene. CDR3 nucleotide sequence: TGCAGTGCTAGTATGGGGGCGGGGGGTCGGAGGGCTCCCTACGAGCAGTACTTC. Translation gives CSASMGAGGRRAPYEQYF.

CDR3 amino acids: CASRSRQGIKDEQFF. The DNA of the CDR3 is TGTGCCAGCAGGAGCAGACAGGGAATAAAGGATGAGCAGTTCTTC. V and J are TRBV6-2 or TRBV6-3 and TRBJ2-1, with TRBD1 matching 7 bases. The V segment lost 6 bases and the J segment 8 bases; nucleotides outside the gene matches: 13. Germline V lookup: CDR1 MNHEY, CDR2 SVGEGT. The length of the CDR3 is 15 residues.

The CDR3 nucleotides are TGTGCCAGCTCACCACGACTAGCGGGGGACAATGAGCAGTTCTTC. Translated, it gives CASSPRLAGDNEQFF. The V call is TRBV18, the J call TRBJ2-1; 12 bases fit TRBD2. Germline CDR1 and CDR2: KGHSH and LQKENI. The CDR3 covers 15 residues. The V and J ends lost 1 base and 5 bases, in that order; junction bases with no gene match: 0. Full variable domain (rest looked up from reference TRBV18 and TRBJ2-1): NAGVMQNPRHLVRRRGQEARLRCSPMKGHSHVYWYRQLPEEGLKFMVYLQKENIIDESGMPKERFSAEFPKEGPSILRIQQVVRGDSAAYFCASSPRLAGDNEQFFGPGTRLTVL.

This clonotype was detected many times. The V call is TRBV10-3, the J call TRBJ2-7; 8 nucleotides match TRBD1. In germline, CDR1 is ENHRY, CDR2 SYGVKD. J lost 3 bases, V lost 6 bases, and 4 bases had no gene match. The CDR3 is 13 amino acids. The chain's CDR3 is CAISLDRDYEQYF. DNA for the CDR3: TGTGCCATCAGCCTGGACAGGGACTACGAGCAGTACTTC.

This clonotype was detected ten times or more. CDR3 sequence reads: CASSVGPNTEAFF. CDR3 in DNA: TGTGCCAGCAGCGTGGGGCCGAACACTGAAGCTTTCTTT. The chain uses TRBV9 and TRBJ1-1, with D possibly matching TRBD1 (5 bases). V was shortened by 2 bases and J by 1 base, with 6 bases between the two germline ends. The length of the CDR3 is 13 residues. Germline V gene lookup returns CDR1 SGDLS and CDR2 YYNGEE. The full variable domain, completed using reference TRBV9 and TRBJ1-1, is DSGVTQTPKHLITATGQRVTLRCSPRSGDLSVYWYQQSLDQGLQFLIQYYNGEERAKGNILERFSAQQFPDLHSELNLSSLELGDSALYFCASSVGPNTEAFFGQGTRLTVV.

The sample holds many counts of this clonotype. The J gene is TRBJ2-2, the V gene TRBV7-2; no definite D call. Germline V gene sequence: CDR1 SGHTA, CDR2 FQGNSA. The CDR3 length is 12 residues. The V gene lost 2 bases and the J gene lost 7 bases, with 5 bases spanning the gap. CDR3 sequence: CASSLWDGELFF. The CDR3 DNA sequence: TGTGCCAGCAGCTTATGGGACGGGGAGCTGTTTTTT.

This clonotype was observed many times. The rearrangement joins TRBV20-1 to TRBJ2-2; 7 bases align to TRBD2. The CDR3 runs 16 residues. In germline, CDR1 is DFQATT, CDR2 SNEGSKA (reference sequence). The V segment lost 6 bases and the J segment 4 bases; nucleotides outside the gene matches: 14. CDR3 coding DNA: TGCAGTGCCCGTCAGGGAGGGGTCAAAAGCACCGGGGAGCTGTTTTTT. This sequence encodes CSARQGGVKSTGELFF.

In this sample, this clonotype turned up many times. V gene TRBV6-5 combines with J gene TRBJ2-1, with 7 bases identical to TRBD2. Losses at the gene ends were 2 bases for V and 7 bases for J; bases not matched to a gene: 8. The CDR3 contains 15 residues. Germline CDR1 is MNHEY and CDR2 is SVGAGI. CDR3 sequence (DNA): TGTGCCAGCAGTTACGGGCTAGCGGAAAAAAATGAGCAGTTCTTC. Its translation: CASSYGLAEKNEQFF.

This clonotype was seen ten or more times. V usage is TRBV19 and J usage is TRBJ1-1; D is unresolved. There are 13 residues in the CDR3. Germline lookup yields CDR1 LNHDA and CDR2 SQIVND (reference sequence). V was shortened by 4 bases and J by 2 bases, with 8 bases between the two germline ends. The CDR3 protein is CASSTRPNTEAFF. The CDR3 DNA reads TGTGCCAGTAGTACCAGGCCCAACACTGAAGCTTTCTTT.

This clonotype was seen at least ten times. The chain combines TRBV5-8 with TRBJ1-1, with TRBD1 identical over 10 bases. CDR3 size: 17 residues. Looked up from germline, CDR1 is SGHTS and CDR2 is YDEGEE. Trimming cost V 3 bases and J 5 bases; bases outside gene matches: 13. The CDR3 loop reads CASSSRDRGFRRTEAFF. CDR3 coding DNA: TGTGCCAGCAGCTCGCGGGACAGGGGATTCCGCAGGACTGAAGCTTTCTTT.

This clonotype was detected ten times or more. This chain uses TRBV18 with TRBJ2-4; perhaps TRBD1 as D (5 bases). V lost 1 base, J lost 9 bases, and 19 bases lay in between. CDR3 size: 16 residues. Germline V gene data show CDR1 as KGHSH and CDR2 as LQKENI. The CDR3 bases are TGTGCCAGCTCACCACTTGACAGTGCTAAAATGGGCATTCAGTACTTC. Amino acids: CASSPLDSAKMGIQYF.

This clonotype showed up many times. V gene TRBV7-2 combines with J gene TRBJ2-1; D gene uncertain. Deletions cut 2 bases from V and 0 bases from J, with 11 bases between. This CDR3 has 16 residues. Per the germline V gene, CDR1 is SGHTA and CDR2 is FQGNSA. CDR3 coding DNA: TGTGCCAGCAGCTTAATGTGGGCTAGCTCCTACAATGAGCAGTTCTTC. It encodes CASSLMWASSYNEQFF.